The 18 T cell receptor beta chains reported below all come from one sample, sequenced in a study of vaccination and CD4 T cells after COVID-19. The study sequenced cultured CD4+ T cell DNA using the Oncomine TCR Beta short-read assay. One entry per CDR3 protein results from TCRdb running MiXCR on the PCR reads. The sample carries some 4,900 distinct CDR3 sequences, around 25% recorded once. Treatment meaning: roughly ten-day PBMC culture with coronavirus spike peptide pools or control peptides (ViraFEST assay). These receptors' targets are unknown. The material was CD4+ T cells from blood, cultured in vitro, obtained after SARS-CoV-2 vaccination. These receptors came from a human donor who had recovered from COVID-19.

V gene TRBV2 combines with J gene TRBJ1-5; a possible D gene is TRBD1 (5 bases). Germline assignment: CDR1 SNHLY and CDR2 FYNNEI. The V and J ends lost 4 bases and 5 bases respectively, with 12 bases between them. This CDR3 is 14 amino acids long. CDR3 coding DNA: TGTGCCAGCAGTGGGCAGGGTGGGCATCAGCCCCAGCATTTT. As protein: CASSGQGGHQPQHF.

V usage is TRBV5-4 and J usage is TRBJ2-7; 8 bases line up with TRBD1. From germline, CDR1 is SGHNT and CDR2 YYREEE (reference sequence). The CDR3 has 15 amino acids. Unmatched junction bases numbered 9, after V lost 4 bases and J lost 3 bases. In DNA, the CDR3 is TGTGCCAGCAGCCCCGGGACAGGCGACTTCTACGAGCAGTACTTC. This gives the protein CASSPGTGDFYEQYF.

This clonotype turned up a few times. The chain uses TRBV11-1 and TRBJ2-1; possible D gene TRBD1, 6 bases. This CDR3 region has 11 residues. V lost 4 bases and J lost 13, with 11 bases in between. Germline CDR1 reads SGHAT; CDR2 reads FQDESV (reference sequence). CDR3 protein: CASSSRGSQFF. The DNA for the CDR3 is TGTGCCAGCAGCTCTAGGGGGAGTCAGTTCTTC. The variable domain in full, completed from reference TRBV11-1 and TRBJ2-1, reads EAEVAQSPRYKITEKSQAVAFWCDPISGHATLYWYRQILGQGPELLVQFQDESVVDDSQLPKDRFSAERLKGVDSTLKIQPAELGDSAMYLCASSSRGSQFFGPGTRLTVL.

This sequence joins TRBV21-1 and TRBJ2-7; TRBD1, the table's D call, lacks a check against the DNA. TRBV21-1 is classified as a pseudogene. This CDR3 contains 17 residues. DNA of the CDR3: TGTGCCAGCAGCGCTTGCGGGGGGACAGGGCTTTTACCCGAGCAGTACTTC. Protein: CASSACGGTGLLPEQYF.

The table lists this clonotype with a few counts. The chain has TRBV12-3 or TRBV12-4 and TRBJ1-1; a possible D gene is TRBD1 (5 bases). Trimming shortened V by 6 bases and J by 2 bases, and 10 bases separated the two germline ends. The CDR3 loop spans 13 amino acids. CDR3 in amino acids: CASRPTGNTEAFF. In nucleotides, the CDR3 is TGTGCCAGCAGACCTACAGGTAACACTGAAGCTTTCTTT.

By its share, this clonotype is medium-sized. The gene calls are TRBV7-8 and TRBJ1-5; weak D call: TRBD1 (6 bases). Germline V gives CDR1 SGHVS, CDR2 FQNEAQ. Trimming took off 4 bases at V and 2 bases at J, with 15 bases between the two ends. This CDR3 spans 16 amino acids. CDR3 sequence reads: CASSSPGGQRNQPQHF. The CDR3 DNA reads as TGTGCCAGCAGCTCCCCAGGTGGACAGCGCAATCAGCCCCAGCATTTT.

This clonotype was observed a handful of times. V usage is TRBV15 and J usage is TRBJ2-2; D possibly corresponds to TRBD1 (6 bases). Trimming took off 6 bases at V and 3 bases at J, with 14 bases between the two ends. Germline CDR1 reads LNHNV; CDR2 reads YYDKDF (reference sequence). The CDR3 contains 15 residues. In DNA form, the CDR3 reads TGTGCCACCAGTGGGGGCAGGGAATACACCGGGGAGCTGTTTTTT. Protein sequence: CATSGGREYTGELFF.

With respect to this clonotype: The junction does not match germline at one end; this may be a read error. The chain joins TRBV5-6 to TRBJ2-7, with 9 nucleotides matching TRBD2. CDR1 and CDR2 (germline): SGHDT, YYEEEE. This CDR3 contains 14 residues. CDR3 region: CASSNLAGSSEQYF. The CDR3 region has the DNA TGTGCCAGCAGTAACCTAGCGGGGTCCTCCGAGCAGTACTTC.

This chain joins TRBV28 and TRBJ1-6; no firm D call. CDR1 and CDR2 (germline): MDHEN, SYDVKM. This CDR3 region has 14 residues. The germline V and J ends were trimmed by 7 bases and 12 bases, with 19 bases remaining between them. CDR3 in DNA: TGTGCCAGCACCCCAAGGGAGGGCTTTCAACCCCTCCACTTT. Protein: CASTPREGFQPLHF.

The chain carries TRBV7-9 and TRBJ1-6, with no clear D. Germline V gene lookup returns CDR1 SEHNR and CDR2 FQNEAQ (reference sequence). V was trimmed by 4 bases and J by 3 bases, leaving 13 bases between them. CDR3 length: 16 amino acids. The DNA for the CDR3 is TGTGCCAGCAGCTATAGACCGACTGACTATAATTCACCCCTCCACTTT. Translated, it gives CASSYRPTDYNSPLHF.

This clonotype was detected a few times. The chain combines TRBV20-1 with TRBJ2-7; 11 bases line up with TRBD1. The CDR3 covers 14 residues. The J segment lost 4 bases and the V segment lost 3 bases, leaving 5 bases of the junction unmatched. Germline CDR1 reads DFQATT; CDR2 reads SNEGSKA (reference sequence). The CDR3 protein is CSASFGTGGYEQYF. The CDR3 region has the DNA TGCAGTGCTAGCTTCGGGACAGGGGGGTACGAGCAGTACTTC.

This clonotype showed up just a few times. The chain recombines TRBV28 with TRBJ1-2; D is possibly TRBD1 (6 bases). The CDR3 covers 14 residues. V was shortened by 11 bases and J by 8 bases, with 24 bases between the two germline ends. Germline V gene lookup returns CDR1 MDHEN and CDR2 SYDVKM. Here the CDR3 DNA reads TGTGCCGGTTCAGGCGGGGGCCTACGATTAGGCTACACCTTC. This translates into CAGSGGGLRLGYTF.

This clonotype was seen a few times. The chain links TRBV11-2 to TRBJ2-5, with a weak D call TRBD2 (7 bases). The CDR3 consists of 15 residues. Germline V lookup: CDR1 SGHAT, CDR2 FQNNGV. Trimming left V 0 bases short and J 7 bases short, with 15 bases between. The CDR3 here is CASSLDRGAPGTQYF. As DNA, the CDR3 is TGTGCCAGCAGCTTAGATCGGGGGGCACCGGGGACCCAGTACTTC.

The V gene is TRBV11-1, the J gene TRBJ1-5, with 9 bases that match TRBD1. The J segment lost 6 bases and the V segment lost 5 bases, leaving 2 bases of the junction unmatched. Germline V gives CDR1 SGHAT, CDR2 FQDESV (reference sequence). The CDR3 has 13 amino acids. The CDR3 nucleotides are TGTGCCAGCAGCACAGGGGGCGGTCAGCCCCAGCATTTT. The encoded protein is CASSTGGGQPQHF.

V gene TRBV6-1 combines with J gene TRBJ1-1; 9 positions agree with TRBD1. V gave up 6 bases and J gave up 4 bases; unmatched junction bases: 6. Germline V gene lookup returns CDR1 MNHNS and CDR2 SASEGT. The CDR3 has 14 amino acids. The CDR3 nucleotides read TGTGCCAGCAGACCAGGACAGGGGCGCACTGAAGCTTTCTTT. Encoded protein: CASRPGQGRTEAFF.

CDR3 nucleotide sequence: TGTGCCAGCCGGCAGGGGGGGTTTCAAGAGACCCAGTACTTC. Amino acid sequence: CASRQGGFQETQYF. This sequence joins TRBV12-3 or TRBV12-4 and TRBJ2-5; D tentatively reads TRBD1 or TRBD2 (7 bases each). The CDR3 spans 14 residues. Trimming left V 8 bases short and J 2 bases short, with 15 bases between.

The CDR3 DNA sequence: TGCGCCAGCAGCGGGACTAGCGGGGGCCACGAGCAGTACTTC. Amino acids: CASSGTSGGHEQYF. The chain uses TRBV10-1 and TRBJ2-7; 14 positions agree with TRBD2. The length of the CDR3 is 14 residues. Germline values: CDR1 WNHNN, CDR2 SYGVQD (reference sequence). V gave up 6 bases and J gave up 5 bases; unmatched junction bases: 3.

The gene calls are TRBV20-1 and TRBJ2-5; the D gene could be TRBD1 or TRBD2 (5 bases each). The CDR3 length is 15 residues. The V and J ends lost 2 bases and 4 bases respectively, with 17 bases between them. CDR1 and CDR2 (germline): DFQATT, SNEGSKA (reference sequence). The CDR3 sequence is CSARPGRGLGETQYF. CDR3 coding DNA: TGCAGTGCTAGACCTGGACGGGGCCTAGGAGAGACCCAGTACTTC.